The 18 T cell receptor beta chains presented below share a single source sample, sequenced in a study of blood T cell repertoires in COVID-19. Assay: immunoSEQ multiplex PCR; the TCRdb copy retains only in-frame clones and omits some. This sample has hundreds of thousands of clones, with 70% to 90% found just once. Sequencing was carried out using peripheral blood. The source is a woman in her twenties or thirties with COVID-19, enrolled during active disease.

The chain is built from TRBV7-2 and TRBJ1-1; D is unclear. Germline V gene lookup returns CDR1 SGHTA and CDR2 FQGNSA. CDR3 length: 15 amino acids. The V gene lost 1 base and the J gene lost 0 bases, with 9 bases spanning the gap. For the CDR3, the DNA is TGTGCCAGCAGCTTAGGTCCGGGAATGAACACTGAAGCTTTCTTT. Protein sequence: CASSLGPGMNTEAFF.

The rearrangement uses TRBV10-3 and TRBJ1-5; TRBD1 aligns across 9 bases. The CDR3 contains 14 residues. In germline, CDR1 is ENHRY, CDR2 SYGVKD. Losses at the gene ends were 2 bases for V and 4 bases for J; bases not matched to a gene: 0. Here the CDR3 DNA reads TGTGCCATCAGTGAGGGACAGGGGAATCAGCCCCAGCATTTT. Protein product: CAISEGQGNQPQHF.

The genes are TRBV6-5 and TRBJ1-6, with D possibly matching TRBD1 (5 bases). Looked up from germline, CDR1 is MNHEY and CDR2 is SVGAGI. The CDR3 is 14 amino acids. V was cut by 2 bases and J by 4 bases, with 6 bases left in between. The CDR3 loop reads CASSYRGYNSPLHF. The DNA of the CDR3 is TGTGCCAGCAGTTACAGGGGATATAATTCACCCCTCCACTTT.

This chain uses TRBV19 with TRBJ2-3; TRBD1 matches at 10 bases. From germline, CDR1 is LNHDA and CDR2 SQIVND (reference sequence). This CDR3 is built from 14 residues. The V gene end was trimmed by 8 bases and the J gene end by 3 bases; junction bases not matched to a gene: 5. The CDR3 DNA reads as TGTGCCAGTCAGTCGGGACAGGGGACAGATACGCAGTATTTT. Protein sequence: CASQSGQGTDTQYF.

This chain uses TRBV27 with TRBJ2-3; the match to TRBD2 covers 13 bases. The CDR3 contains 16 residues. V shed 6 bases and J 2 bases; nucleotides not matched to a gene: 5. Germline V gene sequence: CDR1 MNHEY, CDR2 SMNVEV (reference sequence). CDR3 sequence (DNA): TGTGCCAGCAGGGGACTAGCGGGGATTCTCACAGATACGCAGTATTTT. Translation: CASRGLAGILTDTQYF.

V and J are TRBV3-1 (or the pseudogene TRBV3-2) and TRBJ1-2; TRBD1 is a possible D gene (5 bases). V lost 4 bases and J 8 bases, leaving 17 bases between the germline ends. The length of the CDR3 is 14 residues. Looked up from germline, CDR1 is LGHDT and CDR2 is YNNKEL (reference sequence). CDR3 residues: CASSPIGGGYGYTF. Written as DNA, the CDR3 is TGTGCCAGCAGCCCAATCGGGGGGGGGTACGGCTACACCTTC.

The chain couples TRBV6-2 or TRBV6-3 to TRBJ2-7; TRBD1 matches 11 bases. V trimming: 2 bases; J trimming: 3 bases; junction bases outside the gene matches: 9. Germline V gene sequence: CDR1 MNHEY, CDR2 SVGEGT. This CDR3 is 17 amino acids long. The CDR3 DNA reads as TGTGCCAGCAGTTACGGGCAACCGGGACAGGGGGTCTACGAGCAGTACTTC. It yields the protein CASSYGQPGQGVYEQYF.

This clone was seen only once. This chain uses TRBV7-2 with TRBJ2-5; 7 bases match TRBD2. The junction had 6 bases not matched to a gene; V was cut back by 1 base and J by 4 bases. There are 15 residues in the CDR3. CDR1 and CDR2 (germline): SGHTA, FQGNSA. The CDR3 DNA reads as TGTGCCAGCAGCTTAGGAGGCGGGGGAGGAGAGACCCAGTACTTC. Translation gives CASSLGGGGGETQYF.

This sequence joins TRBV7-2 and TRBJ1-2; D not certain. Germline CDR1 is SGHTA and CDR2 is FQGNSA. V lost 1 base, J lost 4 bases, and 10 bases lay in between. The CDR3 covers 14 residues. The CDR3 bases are TGTGCCAGCAGCTTAGATCGGGGAGGCTATGGCTACACCTTC. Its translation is CASSLDRGGYGYTF.

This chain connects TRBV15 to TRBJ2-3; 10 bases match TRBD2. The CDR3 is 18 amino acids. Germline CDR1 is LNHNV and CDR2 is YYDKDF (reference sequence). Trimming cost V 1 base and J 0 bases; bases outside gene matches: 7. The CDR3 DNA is TGTGCCACCAGCAGAGCCCCACGACTAGCGGGCAGCACAGATACGCAGTATTTT. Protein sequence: CATSRAPRLAGSTDTQYF.

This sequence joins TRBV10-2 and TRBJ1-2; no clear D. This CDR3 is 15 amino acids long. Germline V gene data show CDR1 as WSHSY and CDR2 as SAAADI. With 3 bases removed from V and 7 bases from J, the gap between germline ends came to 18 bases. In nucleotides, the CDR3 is TGCGCCAGCAGTGAAATTCATCTCGGAGTCTCTGGCTACACCTTC. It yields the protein CASSEIHLGVSGYTF.

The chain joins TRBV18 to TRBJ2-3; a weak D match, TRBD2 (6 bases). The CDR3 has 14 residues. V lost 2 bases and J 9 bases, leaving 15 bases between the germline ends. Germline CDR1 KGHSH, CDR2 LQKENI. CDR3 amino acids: CASSPGDLRETQYF. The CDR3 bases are TGTGCCAGCTCACCAGGAGATCTACGGGAGACGCAGTATTTT. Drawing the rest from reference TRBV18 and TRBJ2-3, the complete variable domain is NAGVMQNPRHLVRRRGQEARLRCSPMKGHSHVYWYRQLPEEGLKFMVYLQKENIIDESGMPKERFSAEFPKEGPSILRIQQVVRGDSAAYFCASSPGDLRETQYFGPGTRLTVL.

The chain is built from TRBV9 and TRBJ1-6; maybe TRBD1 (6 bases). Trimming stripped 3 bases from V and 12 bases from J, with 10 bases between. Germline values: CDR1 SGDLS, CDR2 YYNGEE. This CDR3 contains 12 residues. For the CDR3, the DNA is TGTGCCAGCAGCGCCGTAGGGGGACCCCTCCACTTT. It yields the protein CASSAVGGPLHF.

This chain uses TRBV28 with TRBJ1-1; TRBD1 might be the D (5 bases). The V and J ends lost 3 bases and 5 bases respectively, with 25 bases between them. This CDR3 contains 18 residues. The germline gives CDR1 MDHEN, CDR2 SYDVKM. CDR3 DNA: TGTGCCAGCAGTTTTCGACCGGGTACGCGGGGACTCGGGACTGAAGCTTTCTTT. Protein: CASSFRPGTRGLGTEAFF.

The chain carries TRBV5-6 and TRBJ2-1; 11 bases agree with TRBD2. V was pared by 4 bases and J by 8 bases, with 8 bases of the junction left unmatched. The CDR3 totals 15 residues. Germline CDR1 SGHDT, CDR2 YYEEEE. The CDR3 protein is CASSLSGRAGYEQFF. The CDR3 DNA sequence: TGTGCCAGCAGCCTTAGCGGGAGGGCCGGCTATGAGCAGTTCTTC.

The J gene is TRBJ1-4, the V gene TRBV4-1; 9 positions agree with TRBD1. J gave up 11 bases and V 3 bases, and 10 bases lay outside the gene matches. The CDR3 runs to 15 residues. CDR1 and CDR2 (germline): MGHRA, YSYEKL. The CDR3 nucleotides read TGCGCCAGCAGCCATAAACAGGGGGCCGAGGGGAAACTGTTTTTT. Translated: CASSHKQGAEGKLFF.

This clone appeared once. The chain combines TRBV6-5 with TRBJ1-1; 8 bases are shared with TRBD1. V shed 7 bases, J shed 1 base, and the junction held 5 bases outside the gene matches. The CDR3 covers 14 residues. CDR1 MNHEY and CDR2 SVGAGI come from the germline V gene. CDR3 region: CASKRQGKNTEAFF. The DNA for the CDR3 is TGTGCCAGCAAACGACAGGGGAAGAACACTGAAGCTTTCTTT.

CDR3 region: CASSPRSLQRGGFTETQYF. CDR3 DNA sequence: TGTGCCAGCAGCCCCCGGAGCCTCCAGCGGGGGGGCTTCACAGAGACCCAGTACTTC. The chain uses TRBV7-2 and TRBJ2-5; 10 nucleotides align to TRBD2. V lost 5 bases, J lost 4 bases, and 19 bases stayed unmatched. Germline V gene lookup returns CDR1 SGHTA and CDR2 FQGNSA. The length of the CDR3 is 19 residues.